This TCR beta chain was sequenced in a study of CD8 T cells in ankylosing spondylitis. Broader study findings: It appeared that ankylosing spondylitis blood was characterized by a TCR beta motif of fewer than 10 highly homologous variants.

A word on this clonotype: Antigen: not known.

The CDR3 consists of 13 residues. CDR1 MNHEY and CDR2 SVGAGI come from the germline V gene. The V end lost 0 bases, the J end lost 6 bases, and 8 bases lay between the germline ends. A quantitative 5'-RACE method, one with molecular barcodes, was used to make TCR beta libraries. One entry per CDR3 protein, called by TCRdb with MiXCR from the 5' RACE reads. This table has about 330,000 distinct CDR3 sequences, around 8% appearing once. V usage is TRBV6-5 and J usage is TRBJ2-5; D not resolved. The TCR originated in a male donor with ankylosing spondylitis. Material for sequencing was blood, either unsorted or a sorted T cell fraction (not recorded which). This CDR3 is CASSYSMGKTQYF. The DNA of the CDR3 is TGTGCCAGCAGTTACTCGATGGGGAAGACCCAGTACTTC.